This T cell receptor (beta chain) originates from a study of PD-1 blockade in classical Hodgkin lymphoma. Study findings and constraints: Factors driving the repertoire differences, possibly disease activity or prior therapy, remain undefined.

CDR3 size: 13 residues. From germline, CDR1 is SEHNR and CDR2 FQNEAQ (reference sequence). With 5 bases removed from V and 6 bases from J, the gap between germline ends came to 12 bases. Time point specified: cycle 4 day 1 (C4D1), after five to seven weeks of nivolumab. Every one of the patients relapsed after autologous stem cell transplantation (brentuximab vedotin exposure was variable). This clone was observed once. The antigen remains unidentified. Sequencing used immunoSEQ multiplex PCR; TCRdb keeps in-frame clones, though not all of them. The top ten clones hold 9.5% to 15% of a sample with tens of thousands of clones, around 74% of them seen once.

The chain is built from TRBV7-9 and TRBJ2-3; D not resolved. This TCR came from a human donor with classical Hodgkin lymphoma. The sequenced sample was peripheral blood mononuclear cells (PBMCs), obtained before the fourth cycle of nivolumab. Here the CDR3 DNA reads TGTGCCAGCAGCAACCTCGGCCCCGATACGCAGTATTTT. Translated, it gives CASSNLGPDTQYF.